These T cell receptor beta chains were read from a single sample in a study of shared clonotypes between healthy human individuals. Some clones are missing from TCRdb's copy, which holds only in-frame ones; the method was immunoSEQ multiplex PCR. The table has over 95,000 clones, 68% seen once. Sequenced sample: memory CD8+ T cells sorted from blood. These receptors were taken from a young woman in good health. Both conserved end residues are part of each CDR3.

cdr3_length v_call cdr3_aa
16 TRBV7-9 CASSSFSGGPDYGYTF
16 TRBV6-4 CASSYLLAGNTGELFF
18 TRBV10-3 CAISERGTSLNSYNEQFF
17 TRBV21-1 CASSKKCDSRENTEAFF
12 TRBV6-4 CATRGEGYGYTF
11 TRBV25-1 CASSSPYEQYF
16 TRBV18 CASSPQETGGPYEQYF
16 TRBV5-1 CASSLELGTSGNTIYF
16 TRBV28 CASSQGGGRRNYEQYF
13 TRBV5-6 CASSFNMGYEQYF